Below are 29 T cell receptor beta chains sequenced from a single sample in a study of blood T cell repertoires in COVID-19. Using immunoSEQ multiplex PCR, the repertoire was profiled, and TCRdb retains in-frame clones only, with some absent. The sample lists 150,000 to 200,000 clones, around 87% occurring once. Sequencing was carried out using peripheral blood. These receptors were taken from a woman of 80 years or more with COVID-19, enrolled during active disease.

The V call is TRBV18, the J call TRBJ1-1; TRBD1 agrees at 7 bases. The CDR3 loop spans 14 amino acids. Germline V CDR1 and CDR2: KGHSH, LQKENI. The ends lost 4 bases at V and 1 base at J; junction bases unmatched: 3. The CDR3 sequence: CASSQGQKNTEAFF. CDR3 bases: TGTGCCAGCTCACAGGGACAGAAGAACACTGAAGCTTTCTTT.

The gene calls are TRBV5-1 and TRBJ2-3; a possible D gene is TRBD1 (6 bases). Trimming took off 4 bases at V and 3 bases at J, with 15 bases between the two ends. Germline assignment: CDR1 SGHRS and CDR2 YFSETQ. This CDR3 has 15 amino acids. CDR3 protein: CASSLTGFLTDTQYF. In nucleotides, the CDR3 is TGCGCCAGCAGCCTCACAGGGTTTTTGACAGATACGCAGTATTTT.

The genes are TRBV5-4 and TRBJ2-2, with TRBD2 matching 7 bases. The CDR3 runs 15 residues. CDR1 is SGHNT, CDR2 YYREEE, per germline (reference sequence). The ends lost 4 bases at V and 3 bases at J; junction bases unmatched: 6. As DNA, the CDR3 is TGTGCCAGCAGCCCCTCGGCGGGGGACACCGGGGAGCTGTTTTTT. Translating it yields CASSPSAGDTGELFF.

This chain connects TRBV19 to TRBJ1-4, with a possible D match to TRBD1 (6 bases). Germline V gene data show CDR1 as LNHDA and CDR2 as SQIVND (reference sequence). This CDR3 spans 15 amino acids. The ends were cut back, 5 bases at V and 7 bases at J, with 17 bases in the middle. CDR3 residues: CASSLGQHRSEKLFF. The CDR3 DNA reads as TGTGCCAGTAGTCTCGGACAGCACCGTAGTGAAAAACTGTTTTTT.

The chain has TRBV3-1 (or the pseudogene TRBV3-2) and TRBJ2-1; TRBD2 aligns across 9 bases. V lost 5 bases to trimming and J lost 0 bases; unmatched junction nucleotides: 14. CDR1 LGHDT and CDR2 YNNKEL come from the germline V gene (reference sequence). This CDR3 is 19 amino acids long. The CDR3 DNA sequence: TGTGCCAGCAGCTTGGGGGTACTAGCGGGTAGTAGCTCCTACAATGAGCAGTTCTTC. This gives the protein CASSLGVLAGSSSYNEQFF.

The rearrangement joins TRBV7-2 to TRBJ1-6, with TRBD1 matching over 8 bases. The CDR3 runs 14 residues. Per germline, CDR1 SGHTA and CDR2 FQGNSA. The J segment lost 8 bases and the V segment lost 5 bases, leaving 5 bases of the junction unmatched. In nucleotides, the CDR3 is TGTGCCAGCAGCACAGGGGGTGGGGATTCACCCCTCCACTTT. This sequence encodes CASSTGGGDSPLHF.

The CDR3 DNA follows: TGTGCCAGCAGCGTAGCCAGGGTTGGGGAGCTGTTTTTT. It translates to CASSVARVGELFF. The J gene is TRBJ2-2, the V gene TRBV9; a possible D gene is TRBD1 (5 bases). Trimming took 0 bases from V and 8 from J, leaving 8 bases between them. Germline CDR1 is SGDLS and CDR2 is YYNGEE. The CDR3 runs to 13 residues.

This clone was observed a single time. The CDR3 is CSARASQPQHF. As DNA, the CDR3 is TGCAGTGCCCGAGCAAGTCAGCCCCAGCATTTT. This chain joins TRBV20-1 and TRBJ1-5; no firm D call. V was trimmed by 6 bases and J by 6 bases, leaving 9 bases between them. Germline V CDR1 and CDR2: DFQATT, SNEGSKA (reference sequence). The CDR3 runs 11 residues.

In this sample, this clone turned up a few times. V and J are TRBV5-4 and TRBJ1-2, with TRBD1 matching 8 bases. The V gene end was trimmed by 3 bases and the J gene end by 8 bases; junction bases not matched to a gene: 6. The CDR3 consists of 13 residues. Germline CDR1 SGHNT, CDR2 YYREEE (reference sequence). The CDR3 DNA reads as TGTGCCAGCAGCTCAGGACAGGGTCAGGGCTACACCTTC. Translation: CASSSGQGQGYTF.

The DNA for the CDR3 is TGTGCCACCAGTGTGGCGACAGGGGATGGCTACACCTTC. Protein: CATSVATGDGYTF. The chain uses TRBV24-1 and TRBJ1-2; 8 positions agree with TRBD1. J gave up 6 bases and V 5 bases, and 4 bases lay outside the gene matches. This CDR3 is 13 amino acids long. Germline loops: CDR1 KGHDR, CDR2 SFDVKD.

V gene TRBV20-1 combines with J gene TRBJ2-1; 9 bases map to TRBD2. After removal of 3 bases from V and 9 bases from J, the junction contained 6 bases not matched to a gene. The CDR3 runs 13 residues. Germline CDR1 is DFQATT and CDR2 is SNEGSKA (reference sequence). CDR3 amino acids: CSASLLAGGEQFF. CDR3 in DNA: TGCAGTGCTAGTCTACTAGCGGGCGGTGAGCAGTTCTTC.

On this clone itself: Sequence at one end of the junction differs from germline and may be a read error. The chain uses TRBV28 and TRBJ1-5; 7 nucleotides match TRBD1. The germline CDR1 and CDR2 sequences are MDHEN and SYDVKM. The CDR3 has 15 residues. The CDR3 loop is CASSLGDSSYQPQHF. In nucleotides, the CDR3 is TGTGCCAGCAGTTTGGGGGACAGTAGCTATCAGCCCCAGCATTTT. Together with reference TRBV28 and TRBJ1-5, the CDR3 gives the full variable domain: DVKVTQSSRYLVKRTGEKVFLECVQDMDHENMFWYRQDPGLGLRLIYFSYDVKMKEKGDIPEGYSVSREKKERFSLILESASTNQTSMYLCASSLGDSSYQPQHFGDGTRLSIL.

The V call is TRBV6-5, the J call TRBJ1-6; 8 bases agree with TRBD1. Germline V gene sequence: CDR1 MNHEY, CDR2 SVGAGI. With 3 bases clipped from V and 7 bases from J, the junction kept 5 bases outside the gene matches. This CDR3 is 15 amino acids long. CDR3: CASSYDRGWNSPLHF. The CDR3, as DNA: TGTGCCAGCAGTTATGACAGGGGCTGGAATTCACCCCTCCACTTT.

There are a few counts of this clone. The genes are TRBV3-1 (or the pseudogene TRBV3-2) and TRBJ2-2, with 8 bases fitting TRBD2. V lost 2 bases, J lost 4 bases, and 12 bases stayed unmatched. This CDR3 is built from 18 residues. Germline CDR1 reads LGHDT; CDR2 reads YNNKEL (reference sequence). The CDR3 loop is CASSQLKPGLVRTGELFF. The CDR3 DNA sequence: TGTGCCAGCAGCCAACTGAAACCGGGACTAGTGCGCACCGGGGAGCTGTTTTTT.

The V gene is TRBV19, the J gene TRBJ2-1, with 8 bases that match TRBD2. The germline gives CDR1 LNHDA, CDR2 SQIVND (reference sequence). The CDR3 contains 16 residues. With V trimmed by 3 bases and J by 9 bases, 13 bases remained unmatched. The CDR3 sequence: CASSIDAGRAVSEQFF. The DNA of the CDR3 is TGTGCCAGTAGTATTGACGCCGGGAGGGCCGTCAGTGAGCAGTTCTTC. Combining the CDR3 with reference TRBV19 and TRBJ2-1 gives the whole variable domain DGGITQSPKYLFRKEGQNVTLSCEQNLNHDAMYWYRQDPGQGLRLIYYSQIVNDFQKGDIAEGYSVSREKKESFPLTVTSAQKNPTAFYLCASSIDAGRAVSEQFFGPGTRLTVL.

This chain connects TRBV12-5 to TRBJ2-3, with 8 nucleotides matching TRBD2. CDR1 is LGHNT and CDR2 is FRNRAP in the germline V gene. CDR3 length: 15 residues. V lost 0 bases, J lost 6 bases, and 5 bases stayed unmatched. The CDR3: CASGLVVAGTDTQYF. For the CDR3, the DNA is TGTGCTAGTGGTTTGGTAGTAGCGGGGACCGATACGCAGTATTTT. Full variable domain (rest looked up from reference TRBV12-5 and TRBJ2-3): DARVTQTPRHKVTEMGQEVTMRCQPILGHNTVFWYRQTMMQGLELLAYFRNRAPLDDSGMPKDRFSAEMPDATLATLKIQPSEPRDSAVYFCASGLVVAGTDTQYFGPGTRLTVL.

The chain carries TRBV7-6 and TRBJ1-5; D is perhaps TRBD1 (6 bases). V lost 1 base, J lost 2 bases, and 9 bases lay in between. The CDR3 consists of 15 residues. The germline CDR1 and CDR2 sequences are SGHVS and FNYEAQ. This CDR3 is CASSLEGGRNQPQHF. Here the CDR3 DNA reads TGTGCCAGCAGCTTAGAAGGGGGACGCAATCAGCCCCAGCATTTT.

The chain couples TRBV6-5 to TRBJ2-3; D is perhaps TRBD2 (5 bases). This CDR3 comprises 13 residues. Trimming took off 7 bases at V and 1 base at J, with 9 bases between the two ends. The V gene's germline CDR1 is MNHEY and CDR2 SVGAGI. CDR3: CASIRGGTDTQYF. The CDR3 DNA follows: TGTGCCAGCATCCGGGGAGGCACAGATACGCAGTATTTT.

This chain connects TRBV6-5 to TRBJ1-2; 9 bases are a match to TRBD1. Germline V gene lookup returns CDR1 MNHEY and CDR2 SVGAGI. This CDR3 has 12 residues. The V segment lost 9 bases and the J segment 5 bases; nucleotides outside the gene matches: 4. CDR3 DNA: TGTGCCAGTAGGACAGGGGCGTATGGCTACACCTTC. Encoded protein: CASRTGAYGYTF.

This chain connects TRBV20-1 to TRBJ2-1; 8 positions match TRBD2. V gave up 3 bases and J gave up 6 bases; unmatched junction bases: 4. Germline lookup yields CDR1 DFQATT and CDR2 SNEGSKA (reference sequence). The CDR3 is made up of 13 amino acids. CDR3 nucleotide sequence: TGCAGTGCTAGTGTTACTAGCGGCAATGAGCAGTTCTTC. Amino acid sequence: CSASVTSGNEQFF.

The CDR3 sequence: CASSHNTGRQEAFF. The CDR3 DNA sequence: TGTGCCAGCAGCCATAACACCGGTCGACAGGAAGCTTTCTTT. This chain connects TRBV3-1 (or the pseudogene TRBV3-2) to TRBJ1-1; possibly TRBD1 for D (5 bases). V was clipped by 3 bases and J by 8 bases, with 16 bases between them. The V gene's germline CDR1 is LGHDT and CDR2 YNNKEL (reference sequence). CDR3 length equals 14 residues.

The V gene is TRBV28, the J gene TRBJ1-5; TRBD1 matches 11 bases. CDR3 size: 17 residues. The germline V gene has CDR1 MDHEN and CDR2 SYDVKM. The ends lost 5 bases at V and 4 bases at J; junction bases unmatched: 10. In DNA form, the CDR3 reads TGTGCCAGCAGTCCCGGGACAGGGGGGTTGGGGAATCAGCCCCAGCATTTT. It is translated as CASSPGTGGLGNQPQHF.

The chain carries TRBV29-1 and TRBJ1-4; 11 bases map to TRBD1. Trimming took 6 bases from V and 5 from J; bases not matched to a gene: 5. The CDR3 totals 14 residues. Germline lookup yields CDR1 SQVTM and CDR2 ANQGSEA. CDR3 sequence (DNA): TGCAGCGTCCCAGGGACAGGGGGAAATGAAAAACTGTTTTTT. As protein: CSVPGTGGNEKLFF. Complete variable domain (other parts from reference TRBV29-1 and TRBJ1-4): SAVISQKPSRDICQRGTSLTIQCQVDSQVTMMFWYRQQPGQSLTLIATANQGSEATYESGFVIDKFPISRPNLTFSTLTVSNMSPEDSSIYLCSVPGTGGNEKLFFGSGTQLSVL.

This clone was seen a single time. The chain uses TRBV29-1 and TRBJ2-5; the D gene is possibly TRBD2 (6 bases). V lost 7 bases and J 2 bases, leaving 26 bases between the germline ends. In germline, CDR1 is SQVTM, CDR2 ANQGSEA. The CDR3 runs to 17 residues. CDR3: CSGLLLASGLGQETQYF. In DNA, the CDR3 is TGCAGCGGATTGTTGCTAGCGAGCGGGTTAGGGCAAGAGACCCAGTACTTC.

This clone was found once. The chain is built from TRBV29-1 and TRBJ1-1; unclear D gene. V was shortened by 5 bases and J by 0 bases, with 4 bases between the two germline ends. The CDR3 consists of 11 residues. Germline V gene lookup returns CDR1 SQVTM and CDR2 ANQGSEA. CDR3 in DNA: TGCAGCGTTCAGATGAACACTGAAGCTTTCTTT. Translating it yields CSVQMNTEAFF.

CDR3 DNA sequence: TGTGCCAGCAGCTCACTAGCGGGTCGTAGCTCCTACGAGCAGTACTTC. As protein: CASSSLAGRSSYEQYF. V usage is TRBV7-2 and J usage is TRBJ2-7; TRBD2 matches 9 bases. CDR1 SGHTA and CDR2 FQGNSA come from the germline V gene. V lost 4 bases, J lost 0 bases, and 7 bases stayed unmatched. This CDR3 comprises 16 residues.

V and J are TRBV7-2 and TRBJ1-5; D is unclear. V lost 3 bases and J 6 bases, leaving 12 bases between the germline ends. Germline V gene data show CDR1 as SGHTA and CDR2 as FQGNSA. This CDR3 is built from 14 residues. CDR3 nucleotide sequence: TGTGCCAGCAGCTTCGACACGGGAAGTCAGCCCCAGCATTTT. Translation gives CASSFDTGSQPQHF.

The V gene is TRBV7-6, the J gene TRBJ2-7; D remains ambiguous. Germline CDR1 reads SGHVS; CDR2 reads FNYEAQ. V was clipped by 2 bases and J by 6 bases, with 8 bases between them. The CDR3 contains 12 residues. CDR3 sequence reads: CASSLIGSEQYF. The CDR3 DNA sequence: TGTGCCAGCAGCTTAATTGGCAGCGAGCAGTACTTC.

The chain combines TRBV27 with TRBJ1-2; maybe TRBD1 (5 bases). The CDR3 runs to 15 residues. The germline V gene encodes CDR1 MNHEY and CDR2 SMNVEV (reference sequence). Trimming stripped 1 base from V and 5 bases from J, with 14 bases between. The CDR3 is CASSLWRDRWYGYTF. The CDR3 DNA is TGTGCCAGCAGTTTATGGAGGGACCGATGGTATGGCTACACCTTC.